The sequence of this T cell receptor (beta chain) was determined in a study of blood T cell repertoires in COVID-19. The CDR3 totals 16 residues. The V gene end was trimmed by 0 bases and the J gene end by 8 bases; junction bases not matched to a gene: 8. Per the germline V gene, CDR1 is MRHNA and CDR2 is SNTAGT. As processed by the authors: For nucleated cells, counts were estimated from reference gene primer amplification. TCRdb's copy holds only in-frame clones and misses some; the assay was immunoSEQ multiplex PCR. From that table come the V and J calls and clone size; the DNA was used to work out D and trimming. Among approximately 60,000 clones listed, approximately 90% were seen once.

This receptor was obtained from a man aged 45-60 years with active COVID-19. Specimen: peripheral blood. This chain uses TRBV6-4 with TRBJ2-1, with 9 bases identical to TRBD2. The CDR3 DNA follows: TGTGCCAGCAGTGACTCCCCAGCGGGAGGATGGGATGAGCAGTTCTTC. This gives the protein CASSDSPAGGWDEQFF.